What follows are 3 T cell receptor beta chains derived from one specimen sequenced in a study of cytomegalovirus exposure and HLA in healthy donors. The table came from immunoSEQ multiplex PCR; TCRdb's copy has only in-frame clones and leaves some out. Of approximately 220,000 clones detected, about 90% appear once; the ten largest clones hold roughly 1%. Sequencing was performed on PBMCs. These receptors were collected from a woman younger than 35 in good health and CMV-seronegative.

The chain couples TRBV5-1 to TRBJ2-7; the match to TRBD2 covers 11 bases. Germline CDR1 and CDR2: SGHRS and YFSETQ. This CDR3 spans 16 amino acids. V lost 2 bases, J lost 3 bases, and 7 bases stayed unmatched. CDR3 protein: CASSLTGTSGRYEQYF. The CDR3 nucleotides are TGCGCCAGCAGCTTAACTGGGACTAGCGGCCGCTACGAGCAGTACTTC.

This rearrangement joins TRBV29-1 to TRBJ2-5, with TRBD2 matching 10 bases. After removal of 4 bases from V and 5 bases from J, the junction contained 1 base not matched to a gene. This CDR3 spans 12 amino acids. Germline CDR1 reads SQVTM; CDR2 reads ANQGSEA. The CDR3 DNA reads TGCAGCGTTGGTAGCGGGAGGGAGACCCAGTACTTC. This codes for CSVGSGRETQYF.

The rearrangement links TRBV5-1 to TRBJ2-7; 7 bases map to TRBD2. This CDR3 contains 16 residues. V shed 1 base, J shed 0 bases, and the junction held 7 bases outside the gene matches. Germline V gives CDR1 SGHRS, CDR2 YFSETQ. CDR3 bases: TGCGCCAGCAGCTTGATGGGGGGAGGGTACTCCTACGAGCAGTACTTC. This gives the protein CASSLMGGGYSYEQYF.